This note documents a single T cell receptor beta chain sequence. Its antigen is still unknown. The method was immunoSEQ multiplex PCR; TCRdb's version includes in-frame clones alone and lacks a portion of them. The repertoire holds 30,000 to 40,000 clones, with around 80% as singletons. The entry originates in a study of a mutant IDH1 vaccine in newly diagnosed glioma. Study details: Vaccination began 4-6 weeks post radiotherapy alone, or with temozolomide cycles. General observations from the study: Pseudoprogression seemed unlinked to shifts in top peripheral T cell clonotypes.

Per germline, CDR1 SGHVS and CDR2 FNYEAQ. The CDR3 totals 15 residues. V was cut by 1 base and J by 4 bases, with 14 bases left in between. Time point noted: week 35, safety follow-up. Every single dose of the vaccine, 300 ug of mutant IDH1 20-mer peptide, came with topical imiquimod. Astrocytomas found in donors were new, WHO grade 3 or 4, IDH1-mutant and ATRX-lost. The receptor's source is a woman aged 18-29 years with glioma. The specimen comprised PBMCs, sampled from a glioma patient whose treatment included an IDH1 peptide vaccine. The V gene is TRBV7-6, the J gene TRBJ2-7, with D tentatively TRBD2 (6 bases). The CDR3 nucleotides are TGTGCCAGCAGCTTAGGGGTGGAGGGGCAGTACGAGCAGTACTTC. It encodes CASSLGVEGQYEQYF.